This T cell receptor (beta chain) was identified during a study of blood T cell repertoires in COVID-19. Study information: Sources were T cells, B-cell-depleted T cells, or PBMCs; the material itself was cDNA or gDNA.

Germline lookup yields CDR1 KGHSH and CDR2 LQKENI. V shed 5 bases and J shed 4 bases, with 8 bases lying between them. The CDR3 totals 12 residues. Remarks on this clone: This same CDR3 is encoded by further DNA sequences in the sample.

Method: immunoSEQ multiplex PCR; TCRdb's copy keeps in-frame clones and lacks some. This table holds a few hundred thousand clones, approximately 90% found once. This sequence originates from a middle-aged woman who had been exposed to COVID-19. Material for sequencing was PBMCs or T cells enriched from blood (not recorded which). The chain employs TRBV18 and TRBJ1-1, with D perhaps TRBD1 (5 bases). CDR3 nucleotides: TGTGCCAGCTCATCCGGGGGCACTGAAGCTTTCTTT. It encodes CASSSGGTEAFF.